The clone carrying this T cell receptor beta chain was seen only a few times. The target antigen is unknown. Per germline, CDR1 MDHEN and CDR2 SYDVKM. V gave up 10 bases and J gave up 9 bases; unmatched junction bases: 17. This CDR3 is built from 17 residues. The data were taken from a study of response to subunit inactivated influenza vaccine. Study observations and caveats: Authors proposed each seasonal influenza vaccination draws in few new T cells.

Via MiXCR, TCRdb re-called the RT-PCR reads, giving one row per CDR3 protein. Of hundreds of thousands of distinct CDR3 sequences in the sample, around 15% were seen once. V usage is TRBV28 and J usage is TRBJ2-3; 15 positions agree with TRBD2. The source material was PBMCs from blood, sampled 14 to 15 days before vaccination. This sequence originates from a man in his forties or fifties who received an inactivated influenza vaccine. This CDR3 reads CATTSYRTSGGANTQYF. DNA of the CDR3: TGTGCCACCACTTCCTACCGGACTAGCGGGGGGGCCAACACGCAGTATTTT.